Listed here are 12 T cell receptor beta chains from one sample, sequenced in a study of T-cell reconstitution after alpha-beta-depleted transplantation in children. Construction of the TCRbeta library involved unique molecular identifiers. TCRdb used MiXCR to reprocess the PCR reads, holding one entry per CDR3 protein. Seen here are 98,000 or so distinct CDR3 sequences, approximately 6.9% observed once, and the top ten hold roughly 24%. This specimen consisted of PBMCs, mostly from graft donor cells, obtained 360 days after TCRalphabeta/CD19-depleted stem cell transplant. These receptors were obtained from a male patient aged 2-15 years who had a stem cell transplant for acute lymphoblastic leukemia, so the T cells may come from the graft donor.

This clonotype was seen repeatedly, ten times or more. The CDR3 loop reads CSVSTGADSPLHF. The CDR3 bases are TGCAGCGTTTCGACAGGGGCAGATTCACCCCTCCACTTT. This chain joins TRBV29-1 and TRBJ1-6; 8 bases line up with TRBD1. From germline, CDR1 is SQVTM and CDR2 ANQGSEA. The CDR3 sequence is 13 residues long. V lost 5 bases, J lost 8 bases, and 5 bases stayed unmatched.

This clonotype has a handful of counts. The V gene is TRBV28, the J gene TRBJ2-1; D call uncertain. The CDR3 consists of 13 residues. V was cut by 6 bases and J by 5 bases, with 11 bases left in between. Germline assignment: CDR1 MDHEN and CDR2 SYDVKM. The CDR3 protein is CASSERVNNEQFF. The CDR3, as DNA: TGTGCCAGCAGCGAAAGGGTTAACAATGAGCAGTTCTTC.

This clonotype was seen at least ten times. This chain links TRBV5-1 with TRBJ1-6; D is unresolved. The CDR3 is made up of 14 amino acids. The V and J ends lost 8 bases and 6 bases respectively, with 15 bases between them. Germline loops: CDR1 SGHRS, CDR2 YFSETQ. The CDR3 loop reads CARNYKRCNSPLHF. CDR3 in DNA: TGCGCCAGAAATTACAAGCGGTGTAATTCACCCCTCCACTTT.

At least ten counts were recorded for this clonotype. V and J are TRBV27 and TRBJ2-7; TRBD2 agrees at 9 bases. V dropped 6 bases and J dropped 3; count of bases not matched to a gene: 6. CDR1 MNHEY and CDR2 SMNVEV come from the germline V gene (reference sequence). This CDR3 contains 14 residues. In nucleotides, the CDR3 is TGTGCCAGCAGACTAGCGGGTGCACACTACGAGCAGTACTTC. Residues: CASRLAGAHYEQYF.

The chain couples TRBV5-6 to TRBJ2-7; no firm D call. The CDR3 is 13 amino acids. Per germline, CDR1 SGHDT and CDR2 YYEEEE. The V end lost 4 bases, the J end lost 5 bases, and 13 bases lay between the germline ends. The CDR3 DNA is TGTGCCAGCAGCCCAAGACCGAACCACGAGCAGTACTTC. Encoded protein: CASSPRPNHEQYF.

A few counts support this clonotype. The CDR3 here is CASSYRDSAYNEQFF. The CDR3 DNA reads as TGTGCCAGCAGTTACAGGGACAGCGCCTACAATGAGCAGTTCTTC. The chain carries TRBV6-5 and TRBJ2-1; 7 nucleotides match TRBD1. J was trimmed by 2 bases and V by 2 bases; bases with no gene match: 3. This CDR3 is 15 amino acids long. In germline, CDR1 is MNHEY, CDR2 SVGAGI.

In its sample, this clonotype was seen many times. This chain connects TRBV20-1 to TRBJ2-7, with a possible D match to TRBD2 (5 bases). This CDR3 contains 12 residues. Germline-derived CDR1 and CDR2 are DFQATT and SNEGSKA (reference sequence). Written as DNA, the CDR3 is TGCAGCTGCGGTAGGGAGTCCTACGAGCAGTACTTC. Translated: CSCGRESYEQYF.

In this sample, this clonotype turned up a few times. DNA of the CDR3: TGTGCCAGTAGTATGGCCAGGGCGGTCTACAATGAGCAGTTCTTC. Its protein is CASSMARAVYNEQFF. The chain recombines TRBV19 with TRBJ2-1, with D tentatively TRBD1 (5 bases). V was clipped by 3 bases and J by 3 bases, with 12 bases between them. This CDR3 region has 15 residues. CDR1 is LNHDA, CDR2 SQIVND, per germline (reference sequence).

In this sample, this clonotype turned up many times. V is TRBV7-9 and J is TRBJ2-1; D is perhaps TRBD2 (6 bases). The ends were cut back, 9 bases at V and 1 base at J, with 10 bases in the middle. In germline, CDR1 is SEHNR, CDR2 FQNEAQ (reference sequence). The CDR3 extends over 13 amino acids. CDR3 residues: CASRGTSYNEQFF. CDR3 coding DNA: TGTGCCAGTCGTGGGACTTCCTACAATGAGCAGTTCTTC.

The table lists this clonotype with many counts. V gene TRBV29-1 combines with J gene TRBJ2-7; D uncertain. The CDR3 covers 11 residues. Trimming removed 6 bases from V and 4 bases from J, with 10 bases in between. Germline CDR1 and CDR2: SQVTM and ANQGSEA. CDR3 in amino acids: CSVRVRYEQYF. The CDR3, as DNA: TGCAGCGTCCGAGTGCGGTACGAGCAGTACTTC.

The genes are TRBV4-1 and TRBJ2-1; TRBD1 matches 7 bases. This CDR3 is 15 amino acids long. J was trimmed by 7 bases and V by 1 base; bases with no gene match: 7. CDR1 is MGHRA and CDR2 is YSYEKL in the germline V gene. CDR3: CASSQVTGSGNEQFF. CDR3 DNA sequence: TGCGCCAGCAGCCAAGTGACAGGGTCTGGGAATGAGCAGTTCTTC.

This chain joins TRBV12-3 or TRBV12-4 and TRBJ2-4; D remains unclear. This CDR3 has 12 amino acids. V gave up 5 bases and J gave up 15 bases, with 17 bases separating them. The CDR3, as DNA: TGTGCCAGCAGTGACTCCGGACGGTCCTTGTACTTC. Its translation is CASSDSGRSLYF.